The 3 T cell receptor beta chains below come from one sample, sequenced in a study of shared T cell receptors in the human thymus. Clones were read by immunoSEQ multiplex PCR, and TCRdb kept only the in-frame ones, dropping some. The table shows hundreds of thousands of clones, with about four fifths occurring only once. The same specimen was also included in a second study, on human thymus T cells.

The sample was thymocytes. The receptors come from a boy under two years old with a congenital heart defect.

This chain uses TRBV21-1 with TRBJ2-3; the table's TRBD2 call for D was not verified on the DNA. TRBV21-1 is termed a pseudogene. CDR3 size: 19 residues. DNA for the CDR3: TGTGCCAGCATCCAAAGACCCCTAGGGGGGGCGGGGGGCACAGATACGCAGTATTTT. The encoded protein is CASIQRPLGGAGGTDTQYF.

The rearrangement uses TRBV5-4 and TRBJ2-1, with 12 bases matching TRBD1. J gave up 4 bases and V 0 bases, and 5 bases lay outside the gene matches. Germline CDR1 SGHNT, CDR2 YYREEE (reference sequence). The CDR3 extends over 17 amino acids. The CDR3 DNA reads TGTGCCAGCAGCTTGGCCCTGGGACAGGGGGCATACAATGAGCAGTTCTTC. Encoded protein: CASSLALGQGAYNEQFF.

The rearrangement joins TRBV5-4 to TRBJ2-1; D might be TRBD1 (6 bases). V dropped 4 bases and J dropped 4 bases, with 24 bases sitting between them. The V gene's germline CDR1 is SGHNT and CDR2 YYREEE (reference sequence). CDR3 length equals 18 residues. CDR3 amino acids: CASSPEVETGYEYNEQFF. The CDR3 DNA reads TGTGCCAGCAGCCCTGAGGTGGAGACAGGTTATGAGTACAATGAGCAGTTCTTC.